This record covers a single T cell receptor beta chain. The antigen is undetermined. PCR employed 60 Vbeta and 13 Jbeta primers. Generated by immunoSEQ multiplex PCR, the TCRdb table keeps only in-frame clones and is missing some. The sample data list around 45,000 clones. This entry belongs to a study of cytomegalovirus exposure and HLA in healthy donors. Broader study findings: The classifier was said to identify cytomegalovirus status with high specificity and sensitivity.

Trimming removed 6 bases from V and 9 bases from J, with 20 bases in between. Germline lookup yields CDR1 SQVTM and CDR2 ANQGSEA. The CDR3 sequence is 13 residues long. This chain connects TRBV29-1 to TRBJ1-1; D unresolved. The receptor was isolated from a woman in her twenties or thirties in good health and CMV-seronegative. The sequencing sample was made of PBMCs. This chain's CDR3 is CSVCGVVATKAFF. DNA of the CDR3: TGCAGCGTCTGCGGGGTGGTGGCTACTAAAGCTTTCTTT.